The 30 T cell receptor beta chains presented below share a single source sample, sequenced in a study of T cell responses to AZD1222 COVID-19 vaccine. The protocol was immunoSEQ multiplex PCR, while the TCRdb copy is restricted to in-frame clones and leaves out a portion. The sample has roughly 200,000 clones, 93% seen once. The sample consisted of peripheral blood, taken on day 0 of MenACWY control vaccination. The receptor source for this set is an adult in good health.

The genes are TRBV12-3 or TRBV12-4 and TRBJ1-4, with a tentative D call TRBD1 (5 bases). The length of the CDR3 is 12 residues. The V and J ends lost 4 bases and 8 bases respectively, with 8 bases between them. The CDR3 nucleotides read TGTGCCAGCAGTTGGTGGGGGGAAAAACTGTTTTTT. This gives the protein CASSWWGEKLFF.

The CDR3 loop reads CAISVGSGTYEQYF. CDR3 bases: TGTGCCATCAGTGTTGGTAGCGGAACCTACGAGCAGTACTTC. J is TRBJ2-7 and V is TRBV10-3, with a weak D call TRBD2 (6 bases). The V gene lost 4 bases and the J gene lost 2 bases, with 12 bases spanning the gap. Germline CDR1 reads ENHRY; CDR2 reads SYGVKD. The CDR3 runs 14 residues.

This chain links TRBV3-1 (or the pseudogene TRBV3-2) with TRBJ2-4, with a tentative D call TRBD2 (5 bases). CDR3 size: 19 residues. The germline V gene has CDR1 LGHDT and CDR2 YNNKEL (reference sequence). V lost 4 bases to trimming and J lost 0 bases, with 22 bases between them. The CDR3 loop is CASSPAPREGYLAKNIQYF. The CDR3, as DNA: TGTGCCAGCAGCCCTGCCCCCCGAGAGGGTTACTTAGCCAAAAACATTCAGTACTTC.

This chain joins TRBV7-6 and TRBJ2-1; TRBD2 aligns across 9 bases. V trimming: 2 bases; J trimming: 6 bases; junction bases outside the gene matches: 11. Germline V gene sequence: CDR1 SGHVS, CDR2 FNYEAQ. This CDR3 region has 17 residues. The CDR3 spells CASSLTPPSGGLNEQFF. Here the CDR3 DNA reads TGTGCCAGCAGCTTAACTCCCCCGAGCGGGGGGCTCAATGAGCAGTTCTTC.

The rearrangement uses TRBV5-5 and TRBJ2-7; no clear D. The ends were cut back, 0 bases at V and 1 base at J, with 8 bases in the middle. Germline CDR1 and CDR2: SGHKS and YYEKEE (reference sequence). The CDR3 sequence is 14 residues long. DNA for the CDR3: TGTGCCAGCAGCTTGGGCAGAGAATCCTACGAGCAGTACTTC. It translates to CASSLGRESYEQYF. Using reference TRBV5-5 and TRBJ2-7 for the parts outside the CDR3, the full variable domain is DAGVTQSPTHLIKTRGQQVTLRCSPISGHKSVSWYQQVLGQGPQFIFQYYEKEERGRGNFPDRFSARQFPNYSSELNVNALLLGDSALYLCASSLGRESYEQYFGPGTRLTVT.

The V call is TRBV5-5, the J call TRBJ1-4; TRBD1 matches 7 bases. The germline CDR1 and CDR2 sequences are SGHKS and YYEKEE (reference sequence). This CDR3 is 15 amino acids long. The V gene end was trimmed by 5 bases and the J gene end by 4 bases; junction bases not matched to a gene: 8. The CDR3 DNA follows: TGTGCCAGCAGATCCCGGGACAGCTTTAATGAAAAACTGTTTTTT. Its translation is CASRSRDSFNEKLFF.

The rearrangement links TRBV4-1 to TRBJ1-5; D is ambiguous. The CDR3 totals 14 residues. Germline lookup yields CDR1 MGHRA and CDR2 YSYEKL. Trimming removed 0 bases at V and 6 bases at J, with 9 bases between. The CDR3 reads CASSQDPASQPQHF. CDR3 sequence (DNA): TGCGCCAGCAGCCAAGATCCAGCCTCTCAGCCCCAGCATTTT.

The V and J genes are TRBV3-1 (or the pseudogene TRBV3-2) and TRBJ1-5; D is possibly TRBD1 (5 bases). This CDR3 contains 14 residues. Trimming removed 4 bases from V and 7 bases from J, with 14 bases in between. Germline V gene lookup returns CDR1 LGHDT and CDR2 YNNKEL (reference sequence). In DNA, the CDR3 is TGTGCCAGCAGCCCGTGGGGAGGGGCCCAGCCCCAGCATTTT. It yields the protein CASSPWGGAQPQHF.

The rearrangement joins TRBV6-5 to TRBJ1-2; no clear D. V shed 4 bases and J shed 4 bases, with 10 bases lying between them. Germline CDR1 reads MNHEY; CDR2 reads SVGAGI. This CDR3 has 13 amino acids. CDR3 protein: CASSSRVGYGYTF. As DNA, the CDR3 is TGTGCCAGCAGTTCTAGGGTGGGCTATGGCTACACCTTC.

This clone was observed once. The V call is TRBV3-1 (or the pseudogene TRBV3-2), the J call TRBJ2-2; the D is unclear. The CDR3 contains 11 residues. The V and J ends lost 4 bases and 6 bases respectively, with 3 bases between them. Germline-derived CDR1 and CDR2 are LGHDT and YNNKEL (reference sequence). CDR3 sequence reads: CASSRAGELFF. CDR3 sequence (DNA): TGTGCCAGCAGCCGAGCCGGGGAGCTGTTTTTT.

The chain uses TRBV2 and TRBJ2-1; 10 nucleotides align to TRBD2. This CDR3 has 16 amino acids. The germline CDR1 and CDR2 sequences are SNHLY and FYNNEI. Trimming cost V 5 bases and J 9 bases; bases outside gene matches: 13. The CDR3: CASSQQILAGKGEQFF. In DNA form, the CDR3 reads TGTGCCAGCAGTCAACAAATACTAGCGGGGAAGGGTGAGCAGTTCTTC.

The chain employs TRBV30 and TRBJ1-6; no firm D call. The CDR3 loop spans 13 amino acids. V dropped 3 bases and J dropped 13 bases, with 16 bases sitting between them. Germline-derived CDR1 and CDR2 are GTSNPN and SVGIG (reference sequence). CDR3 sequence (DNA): TGTGCCTGGAGCCGCCGGACGGCCGGGCCCCTCCACTTT. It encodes CAWSRRTAGPLHF.

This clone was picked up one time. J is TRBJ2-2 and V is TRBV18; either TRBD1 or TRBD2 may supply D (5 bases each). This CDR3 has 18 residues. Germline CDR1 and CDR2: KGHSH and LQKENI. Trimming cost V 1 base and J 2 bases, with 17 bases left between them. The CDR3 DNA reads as TGTGCCAGCTCACCACAAAGGGGAAAAGGGGACAACACCGGGGAGCTGTTTTTT. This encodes CASSPQRGKGDNTGELFF.

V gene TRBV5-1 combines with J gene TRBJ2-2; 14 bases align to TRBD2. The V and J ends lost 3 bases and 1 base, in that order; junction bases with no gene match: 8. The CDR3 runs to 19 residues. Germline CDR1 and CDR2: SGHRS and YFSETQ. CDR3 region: CASSSLGLAGAGNTGELFF. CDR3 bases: TGCGCCAGCAGCTCGCTGGGACTAGCGGGGGCCGGGAACACCGGGGAGCTGTTTTTT.

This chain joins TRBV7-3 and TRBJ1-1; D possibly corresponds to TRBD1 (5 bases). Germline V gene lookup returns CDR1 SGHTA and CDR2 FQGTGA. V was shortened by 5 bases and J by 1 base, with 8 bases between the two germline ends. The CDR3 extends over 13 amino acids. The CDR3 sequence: CASSTQANTEAFF. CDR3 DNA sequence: TGTGCCAGCAGCACACAGGCGAACACTGAAGCTTTCTTT.

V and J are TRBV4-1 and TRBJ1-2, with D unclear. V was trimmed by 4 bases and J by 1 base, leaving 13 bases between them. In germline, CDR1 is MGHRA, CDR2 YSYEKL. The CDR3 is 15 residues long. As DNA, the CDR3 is TGCGCCAGCAGCCCAACGGTCGGGGTTAACTATGGCTACACCTTC. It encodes CASSPTVGVNYGYTF.

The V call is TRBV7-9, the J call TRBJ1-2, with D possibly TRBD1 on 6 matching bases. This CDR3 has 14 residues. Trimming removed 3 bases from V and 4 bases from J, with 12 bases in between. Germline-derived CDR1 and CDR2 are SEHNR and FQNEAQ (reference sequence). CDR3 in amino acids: CASSLGRGAYGYTF. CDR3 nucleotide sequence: TGTGCCAGCAGCTTGGGCCGGGGGGCCTATGGCTACACCTTC.

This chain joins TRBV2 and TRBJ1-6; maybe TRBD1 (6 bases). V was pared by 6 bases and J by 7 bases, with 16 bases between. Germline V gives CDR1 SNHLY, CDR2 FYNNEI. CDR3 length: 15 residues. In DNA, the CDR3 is TGTGCCAGCAGGCTTTGGACAGCGGAGAATTCACCCCTCCACTTT. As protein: CASRLWTAENSPLHF. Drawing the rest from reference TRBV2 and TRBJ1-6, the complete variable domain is EPEVTQTPSHQVTQMGQEVILRCVPISNHLYFYWYRQILGQKVEFLVSFYNNEISEKSEIFDDQFSVERPDGSNFTLKIRSTKLEDSAMYFCASRLWTAENSPLHFGNGTRLTVT.

The CDR3 nucleotides read TGTGCCAGCAGCTTGGAGGCCGGGCCTCGGAATGAAAAACTGTTTTTT. Amino acid sequence: CASSLEAGPRNEKLFF. J is TRBJ1-4 and V is TRBV7-9; D gene unclear. The V gene lost 3 bases and the J gene lost 5 bases, with 16 bases spanning the gap. The CDR3 runs 16 residues. The V gene's germline CDR1 is SEHNR and CDR2 FQNEAQ (reference sequence).

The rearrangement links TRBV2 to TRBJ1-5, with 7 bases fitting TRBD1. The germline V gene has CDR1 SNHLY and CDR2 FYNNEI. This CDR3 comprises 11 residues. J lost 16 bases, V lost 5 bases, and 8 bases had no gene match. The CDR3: CASSYRDRVHF. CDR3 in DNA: TGTGCCAGCAGTTACCGGGACAGAGTACATTTT. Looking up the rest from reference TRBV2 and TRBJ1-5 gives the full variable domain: EPEVTQTPSHQVTQMGQEVILRCVPISNHLYFYWYRQILGQKVEFLVSFYNNEISEKSEIFDDQFSVERPDGSNFTLKIRSTKLEDSAMYFCASSYRDRVHFGDGTRLSIL.

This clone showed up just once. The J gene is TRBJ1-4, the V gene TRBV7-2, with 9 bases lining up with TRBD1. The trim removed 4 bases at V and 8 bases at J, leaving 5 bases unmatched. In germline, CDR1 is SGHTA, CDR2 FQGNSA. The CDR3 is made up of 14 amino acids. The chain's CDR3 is CASSSGQGREKLFF. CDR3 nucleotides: TGTGCCAGCAGCTCCGGACAGGGGAGGGAAAAACTGTTTTTT.

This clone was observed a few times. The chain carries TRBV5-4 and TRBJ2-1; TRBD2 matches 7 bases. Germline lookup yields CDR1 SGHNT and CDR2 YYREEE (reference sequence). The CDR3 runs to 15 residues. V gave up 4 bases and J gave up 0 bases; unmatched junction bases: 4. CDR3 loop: CASSSGTGSYNEQFF. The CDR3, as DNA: TGTGCCAGCAGCAGCGGGACTGGCTCCTACAATGAGCAGTTCTTC.

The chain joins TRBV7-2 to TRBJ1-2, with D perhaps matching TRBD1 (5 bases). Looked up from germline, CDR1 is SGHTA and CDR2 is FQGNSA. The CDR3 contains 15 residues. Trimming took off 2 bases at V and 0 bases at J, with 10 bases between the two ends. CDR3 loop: CASSLIRVSNYGYTF. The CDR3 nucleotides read TGTGCCAGCAGCTTAATCAGGGTTTCTAACTATGGCTACACCTTC.

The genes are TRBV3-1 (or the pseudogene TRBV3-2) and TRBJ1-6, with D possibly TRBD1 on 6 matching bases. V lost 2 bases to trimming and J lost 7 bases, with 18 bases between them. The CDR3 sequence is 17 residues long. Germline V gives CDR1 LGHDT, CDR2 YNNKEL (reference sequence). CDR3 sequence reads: CASSQHSGVRGNSPLHF. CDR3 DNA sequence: TGTGCCAGCAGCCAACACTCCGGGGTCAGGGGCAATTCACCCCTCCACTTT.

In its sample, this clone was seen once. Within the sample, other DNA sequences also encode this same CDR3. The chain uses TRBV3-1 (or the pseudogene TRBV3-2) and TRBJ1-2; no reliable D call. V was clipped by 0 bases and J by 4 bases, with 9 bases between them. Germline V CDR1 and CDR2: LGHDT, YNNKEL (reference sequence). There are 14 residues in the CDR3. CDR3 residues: CASSQEGRSYGYTF. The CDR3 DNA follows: TGTGCCAGCAGCCAAGAAGGGCGGAGCTATGGCTACACCTTC.

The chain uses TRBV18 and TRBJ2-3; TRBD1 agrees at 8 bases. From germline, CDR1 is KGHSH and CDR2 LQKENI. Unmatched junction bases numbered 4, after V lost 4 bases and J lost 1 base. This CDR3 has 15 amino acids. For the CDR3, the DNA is TGTGCCAGCTCACTGAGGACAGGGCGCACAGATACGCAGTATTTT. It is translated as CASSLRTGRTDTQYF.

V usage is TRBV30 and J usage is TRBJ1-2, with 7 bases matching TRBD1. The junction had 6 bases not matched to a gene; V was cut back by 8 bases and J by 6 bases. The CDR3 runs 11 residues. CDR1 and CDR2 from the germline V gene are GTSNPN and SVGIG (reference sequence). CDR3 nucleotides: TGTGCCCTCTCGACAGGGAATGGCTACACCTTC. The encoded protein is CALSTGNGYTF. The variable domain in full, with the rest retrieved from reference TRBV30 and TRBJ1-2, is SQTIHQWPATLVQPVGSPLSLECTVEGTSNPNLYWYRQAAGRGLQLLFYSVGIGQISSEVPQNLSASRPQDRQFILSSKKLLLSDSGFYLCALSTGNGYTFGSGTRLTVV.

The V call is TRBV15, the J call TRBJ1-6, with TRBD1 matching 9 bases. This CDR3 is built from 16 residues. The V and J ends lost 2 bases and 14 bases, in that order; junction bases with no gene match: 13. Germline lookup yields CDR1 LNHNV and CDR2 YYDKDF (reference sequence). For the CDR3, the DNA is TGTGCCACCAGCAGACAAACCGGGACAGGGACTCGGTCCCTCCACTTT. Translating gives CATSRQTGTGTRSLHF.

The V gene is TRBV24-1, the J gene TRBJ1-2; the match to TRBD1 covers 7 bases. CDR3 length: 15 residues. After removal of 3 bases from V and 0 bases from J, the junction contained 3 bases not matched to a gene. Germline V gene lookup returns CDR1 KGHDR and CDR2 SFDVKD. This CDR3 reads CATSDPQGTNYGYTF. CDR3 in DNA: TGTGCCACCAGTGATCCACAGGGGACTAACTATGGCTACACCTTC.

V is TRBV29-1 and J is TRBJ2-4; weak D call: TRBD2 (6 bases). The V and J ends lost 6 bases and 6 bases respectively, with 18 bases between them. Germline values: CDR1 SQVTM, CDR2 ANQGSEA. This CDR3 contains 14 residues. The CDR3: CSVRDSNAGNIQYF. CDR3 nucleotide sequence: TGCAGCGTCCGGGACTCGAACGCGGGAAACATTCAGTACTTC.